The 10 T cell receptor beta chains given below trace back to one sample, sequenced in a study of CD8 T cells in ankylosing spondylitis. Antigens of these TCRs are unknown. TCRdb passed the 5' RACE reads through MiXCR, listing each CDR3 protein once. The table has around 770,000 distinct CDR3 sequences, roughly 20% seen once. Study results and caveats: Characteristic, it appeared, of ankylosing spondylitis blood was a TCR beta motif of about eight highly homologous variants.

Sequencing input: blood, either unsorted or a sorted T cell fraction (not recorded which). The receptors here all came from a male donor with ankylosing spondylitis.

This clonotype occurred a few times. The rearrangement uses TRBV7-9 and TRBJ2-7; a weak D match, TRBD2 (6 bases). This CDR3 region has 13 residues. CDR1 is SEHNR and CDR2 is FQNEAQ in the germline V gene (reference sequence). V was clipped by 3 bases and J by 5 bases, with 11 bases between them. The CDR3 loop reads CASSLEGYNEQYF. The CDR3 coding sequence is TGTGCCAGCAGCTTGGAGGGGTACAACGAGCAGTACTTC. Combining the CDR3 with reference TRBV7-9 and TRBJ2-7 gives the whole variable domain DTGVSQNPRHKITKRGQNVTFRCDPISEHNRLYWYRQTLGQGPEFLTYFQNEAQLEKSRLLSDRFSAERPKGSFSTLEIQRTEQGDSAMYLCASSLEGYNEQYFGPGTRLTVT.

This clonotype was counted at least ten times. The chain employs TRBV20-1 and TRBJ2-3, with D possibly matching TRBD1 (6 bases). Trimming left V 5 bases short and J 6 bases short, with 9 bases between. The CDR3 is 11 amino acids. Germline V gives CDR1 DFQATT, CDR2 SNEGSKA (reference sequence). In DNA, the CDR3 is TGCAGTGCTCCAGACAGGGATACGCAGTATTTT. Residues: CSAPDRDTQYF.

This sequence joins TRBV12-3 or TRBV12-4 and TRBJ1-5, with D unresolved. V lost 6 bases, J lost 6 bases, and 9 bases lay in between. The CDR3 is 12 residues long. The CDR3 sequence is CASRLDGQPQHF. Written as DNA, the CDR3 is TGTGCCAGCAGGCTGGACGGTCAGCCCCAGCATTTT.

This clonotype came up a few times. This chain uses TRBV20-1 with TRBJ2-7; D is ambiguous. This CDR3 is built from 15 residues. Between the trimmed V and J ends, which lost 0 bases and 0 bases, there was a span of 12 bases. Germline-derived CDR1 and CDR2 are DFQATT and SNEGSKA (reference sequence). CDR3 nucleotide sequence: TGCAGTGCTAGAGATCCCAGCGTGAGCTCCTACGAGCAGTACTTC. Encoded protein: CSARDPSVSSYEQYF.

The chain couples TRBV4-1 to TRBJ1-1; possibly TRBD1 for D (6 bases). This CDR3 region has 13 residues. V shed 6 bases and J shed 3 bases, with 11 bases lying between them. Germline V gene data show CDR1 as MGHRA and CDR2 as YSYEKL. The CDR3 loop is CASRKEGDTEAFF. In DNA, the CDR3 is TGCGCCAGCAGGAAGGAGGGGGACACTGAAGCTTTCTTT.

This clonotype occurred many times. The gene calls are TRBV28 and TRBJ2-7, with D possibly TRBD1 on 5 matching bases. Germline V gene sequence: CDR1 MDHEN, CDR2 SYDVKM. The CDR3 sequence is 13 residues long. The V end lost 7 bases, the J end lost 2 bases, and 12 bases lay between the germline ends. CDR3 sequence: CASNHAGTYEQYF. The CDR3 nucleotides are TGTGCCAGCAATCATGCAGGGACCTACGAGCAGTACTTC. Looking up the rest from reference TRBV28 and TRBJ2-7 gives the full variable domain: DVKVTQSSRYLVKRTGEKVFLECVQDMDHENMFWYRQDPGLGLRLIYFSYDVKMKEKGDIPEGYSVSREKKERFSLILESASTNQTSMYLCASNHAGTYEQYFGPGTRLTVT.

This clonotype has ten or more counts. V and J are TRBV6-5 and TRBJ2-1, with no clear D. Trimming left V 2 bases short and J 12 bases short, with 8 bases between. CDR1 is MNHEY, CDR2 SVGAGI, per germline. This CDR3 region has 11 residues. The CDR3 region has the DNA TGTGCCAGCAGTTACCAAAGCGCGCAGTTCTTC. As protein: CASSYQSAQFF.

The chain combines TRBV28 with TRBJ1-2, with D unresolved. This CDR3 has 12 residues. Germline V gives CDR1 MDHEN, CDR2 SYDVKM. V was pared by 7 bases and J by 6 bases, with 12 bases between. Here the CDR3 DNA reads TGTGCCAGCACCTCCAGAAGGAATGGCTACACCTTC. It encodes CASTSRRNGYTF.

The CDR3: CSVEGLAGTGEQYF. The CDR3 bases are TGCAGCGTTGAAGGACTAGCGGGAACCGGCGAGCAGTACTTC. The chain recombines TRBV29-1 with TRBJ2-7; 11 bases align to TRBD2. This CDR3 has 14 amino acids. The germline CDR1 and CDR2 sequences are SQVTM and ANQGSEA. The trim removed 1 base at V and 6 bases at J, leaving 5 bases unmatched.

This clonotype was observed a handful of times. CDR3 loop: CASSQLAGIPDEQFF. DNA of the CDR3: TGTGCCAGCAGCCAACTAGCGGGGATTCCGGATGAGCAGTTCTTC. This chain uses TRBV13 with TRBJ2-1, with TRBD2 matching 10 bases. Germline CDR1 PRHDT, CDR2 FYEKMQ (reference sequence). The CDR3 loop spans 15 amino acids. The junction had 9 bases not matched to a gene; V was cut back by 5 bases and J by 8 bases.